Reported below is one T cell receptor beta chain. These data originate in a study of shared clonotypes between healthy human individuals. The CDR3 runs to 14 residues. CDR1 is LGHNA and CDR2 is YSLEER in the germline V gene. Trimming took off 4 bases at V and 1 base at J, with 10 bases between the two ends. Assay used: immunoSEQ multiplex PCR; TCRdb lists only in-frame clones, some missing. The table shows roughly 1,500,000 clones, with about 98.5% occurring only once. The chain employs TRBV4-3 and TRBJ1-2; no clear D. This receptor was identified in a man aged 25 to 40 in good health. Sequencing was performed on naive CD4+ T cells sorted from blood. Documented subset: CD45RA+ positively selected. The chain's CDR3 is CASSPMQSNYGYTF. The CDR3 nucleotides are TGCGCCAGCAGCCCGATGCAGAGTAACTATGGCTACACCTTC.